The source of this TCR beta chain is a study of vaccination and CD4 T cells after COVID-19. As for treatment: roughly 11-day PBMC culture with coronavirus spike peptide pools or control peptides (ViraFEST assay). Gathered ahead of the COVID-19 pandemic (2011-2018) were the CD4+ T cells of the unexposed donor. The assay that was used to sequence DNA from cultured CD4+ T cells was the Oncomine TCR Beta short-read assay. Genomic DNA was isolated from CD4+ T cells that had been cultured. TCRdb processed the PCR reads anew with MiXCR; each CDR3 protein has one entry. The data show some 10,000 distinct CDR3 sequences, roughly 35% seen once. This clonotype has more than one count but fewer than ten. Its antigen is still unknown. Trimming stripped 5 bases from V and 5 bases from J, with 15 bases between. Germline V gene data show CDR1 as MNHNS and CDR2 as SASEGT. The CDR3 totals 14 residues.

Sequenced sample: CD4+ T cells from blood, cultured in vitro. This sequence joins TRBV6-1 and TRBJ2-5; D is tentatively TRBD1 or TRBD2 (5 bases each). The origin of this receptor is a human donor in good health. CDR3 amino acids: CASSRGSWGETQYF. The CDR3 region has the DNA TGTGCCAGCAGTAGGGGCTCCTGGGGGGAGACCCAGTACTTC.